The clone carrying this T cell receptor beta chain appeared many times. This sample was taken from a study of early T cells in non-severe SARS-CoV-2 infection. Overall study context: With bulk RNA from unsorted whole blood as input, sequencing yielded unpaired chains.

Attached unique molecular identifiers marked individual cDNA molecules. TCRdb itself ran the 5' RACE reads through MiXCR, one entry per CDR3 protein. The sample includes roughly 23,000 distinct CDR3 sequences, approximately 3.8% seen only once; the top ten take roughly 5.5%. The sequence came from an adult who was a healthcare worker with PCR-confirmed SARS-CoV-2 infection or an uninfected control (not recorded which). Material: whole blood.

For the CDR3, the DNA is TGCGCCAGCAGCCGGGCCACTAGCGGGAGGGTCACAGATACGCAGTATTTT. This sequence encodes CASSRATSGRVTDTQYF. V and J are TRBV4-3 and TRBJ2-3, with 13 bases identical to TRBD2. Looked up from germline, CDR1 is LGHNA and CDR2 is YSLEER. With V trimmed by 4 bases and J by 2 bases, 6 bases remained unmatched. The CDR3 totals 17 residues.